The rows below give T cell receptor beta chains drawn from one sample of a study of T cell responses to AZD1222 COVID-19 vaccine. Assay: immunoSEQ multiplex PCR; the TCRdb copy retains only in-frame clones and omits some. Of roughly 180,000 clones detected, approximately 90% appear once; the ten largest clones hold 1.5% to 2%. Sequences were derived from peripheral blood, sampled 28 days after the second AZD1222 dose. Receptor source: an adult who received the AZD1222 COVID-19 vaccine. CDR3s include the opening cysteine and the closing phenylalanine or tryptophan. Each record gives: CDR3 length, J gene, D gene, V gene, clone size, CDR3 DNA, CDR3 protein. A D gene is named only where the DNA matches it firmly. Expanded clones are given a class, and other clones once, few, many or no size at all.

13	TRBJ1-2	NA	TRBV11-2	NA	TGTGCCAGCAGCTTCACAGGGCAAGATGGCTACACCTTC	CASSFTGQDGYTF
17	TRBJ1-1	NA	TRBV6-2/TRBV6-3	NA	TGTGCCAGCAGTTACCTCGAGGACAAGGGGGTTAGCACTGAAGCTTTCTTT	CASSYLEDKGVSTEAFF
13	TRBJ1-1	NA	TRBV6-5	few	TGTGCCAGCAGCACCCCAAGGACACGGAAAGCTTTCTTT	CASSTPRTRKAFF
13	TRBJ1-6	NA	TRBV6-4	NA	TGTGCCAGCAGTGATATGGGCGGGTCACCCCTCCACTTT	CASSDMGGSPLHF
15	TRBJ1-6	NA	TRBV6-5	once	TGTGCCAGCAGCCTCTGGCAGGGCGGTAATTCACCCCTCCACTTT	CASSLWQGGNSPLHF
15	TRBJ2-3	TRBD2	TRBV7-3	once	TGTGCCAGCAGCTTTAGCGGGTCGAGGGGAAATACGCAGTATTTT	CASSFSGSRGNTQYF
14	TRBJ1-4	TRBD1	TRBV5-1	NA	TGCGCCAGCAGCCCCGGGACAGTTAATGAAAAACTGTTTTTT	CASSPGTVNEKLFF
16	TRBJ1-1	TRBD1	TRBV3-1/TRBV3-2	few	TGTGCCAGCAGCCTTTACAGGGGGCGCGTCTCCACTGAAGCTTTCTTT	CASSLYRGRVSTEAFF
15	TRBJ2-3	TRBD2	TRBV19	few	TGTGCCAGTAGTATACTAGCGGGAGGGACAGATACGCAGTATTTT	CASSILAGGTDTQYF
15	TRBJ2-7	NA	TRBV14	NA	TGTGCCAGCAGCCAATTGGGCCAGCTCTCCTACGAGCAGTACTTC	CASSQLGQLSYEQYF
14	TRBJ2-1	NA	TRBV5-1	NA	TGCGCCAGCAGCTCGAGCCCCTCCTACAATGAGCAGTTCTTC	CASSSSPSYNEQFF
13	TRBJ2-3	NA	TRBV19	NA	TGTGCCAGTAGTATACTACTCACAGGTACGCAGTATTTT	CASSILLTGTQYF
18	TRBJ1-5	NA	TRBV2	NA	TGTGCCAGCGGAGGCCGCACAGGGAGGGTTTATAGCAATCAGCCCCAGCATTTT	CASGGRTGRVYSNQPQHF
15	TRBJ2-6	NA	TRBV5-1	NA	TGCGCCAGCAGGTTGGGGGTCTCTGGGGCCAACGTCCTGACTTTC	CASRLGVSGANVLTF
17	TRBJ1-2	NA	TRBV10-3	NA	TGTGCCATCAGTGAGTCCGCGAGGACACCCACCCGCTATGGCTACACCTTC	CAISESARTPTRYGYTF